Following are 21 T cell receptor beta chains from one sample sequenced in a study of blood T cell repertoires in COVID-19. The method was immunoSEQ multiplex PCR; TCRdb's version includes in-frame clones alone and lacks a portion of them. The table lists about 240,000 clones, 75% to 90% of them singletons, with approximately 4.1% in the top ten. The material sequenced was PBMCs or T cells enriched from blood (not recorded which). These receptors were obtained from a woman between 25 and 40 years old who had recovered from COVID-19.

The chain links TRBV14 to TRBJ1-1; 7 bases align to TRBD1. The CDR3 is 14 amino acids. The V gene's germline CDR1 is SGHDN and CDR2 FVKESK. Trimming removed 6 bases from V and 1 base from J; junction bases left unmatched: 5. The CDR3 sequence is CASSHRGRNTEAFF. The CDR3 region has the DNA TGTGCCAGCAGTCATAGGGGGCGGAACACTGAAGCTTTCTTT.

This clone was recorded once. V is TRBV25-1 and J is TRBJ2-7, with TRBD1 matching 8 bases. CDR1 MGHDK and CDR2 SYGVNS come from the germline V gene. This CDR3 contains 12 residues. The V and J ends lost 8 bases and 3 bases, in that order; junction bases with no gene match: 3. The CDR3 nucleotides read TGTGCCAGCCGACAGGGGAACTACGAGCAGTACTTC. Translation: CASRQGNYEQYF.

This clone was recorded only once. The chain uses TRBV9 and TRBJ2-1; D might be TRBD2 (5 bases). Trimming left V 0 bases short and J 5 bases short, with 12 bases between. The CDR3 runs 15 residues. Germline CDR1 SGDLS, CDR2 YYNGEE. Here the CDR3 DNA reads TGTGCCAGCAGCGTAGAAGTTCGGACTGACAATGAGCAGTTCTTC. It translates to CASSVEVRTDNEQFF.

The chain is built from TRBV7-2 and TRBJ2-7, with TRBD2 identical over 7 bases. Germline V gene lookup returns CDR1 SGHTA and CDR2 FQGNSA. V gave up 5 bases and J gave up 2 bases; unmatched junction bases: 3. The CDR3 totals 13 residues. The CDR3 region is CASSRTRTYEQYF. The CDR3 DNA reads TGTGCCAGCAGCCGGACTAGAACCTACGAGCAGTACTTC.

Ten or more counts support this clone. The V gene is TRBV7-2, the J gene TRBJ1-6; 11 bases are shared with TRBD1. CDR3 length equals 14 residues. The germline V gene encodes CDR1 SGHTA and CDR2 FQGNSA. The V segment lost 9 bases and the J segment 9 bases; nucleotides outside the gene matches: 7. CDR3 DNA: TGTGCCAGTCAGGGACAGGGGGGATCTTCACCCCTCCACTTT. Protein: CASQGQGGSSPLHF. Using reference TRBV7-2 and TRBJ1-6 for the parts outside the CDR3, the full variable domain is GAGVSQSPSNKVTEKGKDVELRCDPISGHTALYWYRQSLGQGLEFLIYFQGNSAPDKSGLPSDRFSAERTGGSVSTLTIQRTQQEDSAVYLCASQGQGGSSPLHFGNGTRLTVT.

This chain uses TRBV5-5 with TRBJ2-5; D is ambiguous. Deletions cut 1 base from V and 1 base from J, with 8 bases between. This CDR3 comprises 14 residues. Germline CDR1 SGHKS, CDR2 YYEKEE (reference sequence). This CDR3 reads CASSLMVSQETQYF. In DNA form, the CDR3 reads TGTGCCAGCAGCTTGATGGTTAGCCAAGAGACCCAGTACTTC.

This clone turned up a few times. The chain uses TRBV27 and TRBJ1-2; the match to TRBD1 covers 9 bases. The length of the CDR3 is 17 residues. The V and J ends lost 3 bases and 2 bases, in that order; junction bases with no gene match: 10. Germline V CDR1 and CDR2: MNHEY, SMNVEV (reference sequence). This CDR3 reads CASSLGRGTGPNYGYTF. CDR3 in DNA: TGTGCCAGCAGTTTGGGCCGAGGGACAGGGCCCAACTATGGCTACACCTTC.

The rearrangement links TRBV7-2 to TRBJ1-4; no clear D gene. V gave up 8 bases and J gave up 5 bases, with 15 bases separating them. The CDR3 contains 14 residues. The germline CDR1 and CDR2 sequences are SGHTA and FQGNSA. The CDR3 DNA reads TGTGCCAGCGGCCGGGTAGGCTCCAATGAAAAACTGTTTTTT. As protein: CASGRVGSNEKLFF.

The rearrangement links TRBV19 to TRBJ1-4, with no clear D. This CDR3 spans 15 amino acids. Germline V lookup: CDR1 LNHDA, CDR2 SQIVND (reference sequence). V lost 7 bases to trimming and J lost 6 bases, with 18 bases between them. CDR3 sequence reads: CASNKATGLYEKLFF. The CDR3, as DNA: TGTGCCAGTAACAAGGCAACTGGACTCTATGAAAAACTGTTTTTT.

This chain links TRBV28 with TRBJ1-2; 7 nucleotides match TRBD1. This CDR3 has 16 residues. Germline CDR1 reads MDHEN; CDR2 reads SYDVKM. V was clipped by 5 bases and J by 3 bases; unmatched bases: 12. This CDR3 reads CASSLPSTGDDYGYTF. The CDR3 nucleotides read TGTGCCAGCAGTCTCCCCTCTACAGGGGATGACTATGGCTACACCTTC.

CDR3 bases: TGTGCCAGTAGCCTAGATCCGGACAGCTATGGCTACACCTTC. It translates to CASSLDPDSYGYTF. The chain has TRBV19 and TRBJ1-2; tentative D call: TRBD1 (6 bases). This CDR3 contains 14 residues. Trimming took 6 bases from V and 4 from J, leaving 15 bases between them. From germline, CDR1 is LNHDA and CDR2 SQIVND (reference sequence).

The V gene is TRBV2, the J gene TRBJ2-5, with D possibly TRBD2 on 6 matching bases. V was trimmed by 7 bases and J by 5 bases, leaving 17 bases between them. From germline, CDR1 is SNHLY and CDR2 FYNNEI. This CDR3 spans 14 amino acids. The CDR3 protein is CASKGLLEGETQYF. The DNA of the CDR3 is TGTGCCAGCAAAGGACTACTGGAAGGGGAGACCCAGTACTTC.

The chain has TRBV13 and TRBJ1-5; 8 positions agree with TRBD1. CDR3 length equals 15 residues. Germline CDR1 and CDR2: PRHDT and FYEKMQ (reference sequence). The V segment lost 1 base and the J segment 7 bases; nucleotides outside the gene matches: 6. CDR3 in amino acids: CASSLAGTGHQPQHF. As DNA, the CDR3 is TGTGCCAGCAGCTTAGCCGGGACAGGACACCAGCCCCAGCATTTT. Using reference TRBV13 and TRBJ1-5 for the parts outside the CDR3, the full variable domain is AAGVIQSPRHLIKEKRETATLKCYPIPRHDTVYWYQQGPGQDPQFLISFYEKMQSDKGSIPDRFSAQQFSDYHSELNMSSLELGDSALYFCASSLAGTGHQPQHFGDGTRLSIL.

The rearrangement uses TRBV28 and TRBJ1-1, with D perhaps TRBD1 (5 bases). Germline V lookup: CDR1 MDHEN, CDR2 SYDVKM. The CDR3 sequence is 14 residues long. Deletions cut 6 bases from V and 0 bases from J, with 11 bases between. CDR3 sequence reads: CASSRSGMNTEAFF. CDR3 nucleotide sequence: TGTGCCAGCAGCCGTTCAGGGATGAACACTGAAGCTTTCTTT. The whole variable domain, remainder taken from reference TRBV28 and TRBJ1-1, is DVKVTQSSRYLVKRTGEKVFLECVQDMDHENMFWYRQDPGLGLRLIYFSYDVKMKEKGDIPEGYSVSREKKERFSLILESASTNQTSMYLCASSRSGMNTEAFFGQGTRLTVV.

V usage is TRBV6-5 and J usage is TRBJ2-7; 7 bases fit TRBD1. The germline CDR1 and CDR2 sequences are MNHEY and SVGAGI. V trimming: 5 bases; J trimming: 4 bases; junction bases outside the gene matches: 8. The CDR3 totals 14 residues. The CDR3 here is CASSIRQGRYEQYF. Written as DNA, the CDR3 is TGTGCCAGCAGTATTCGACAGGGAAGGTACGAGCAGTACTTC.

This chain uses TRBV24-1 with TRBJ2-1; the match to TRBD2 covers 15 bases. J gave up 9 bases and V 4 bases, and 9 bases lay outside the gene matches. Germline CDR1 and CDR2: KGHDR and SFDVKD. The CDR3 length is 17 residues. The CDR3 DNA is TGTGCCACCAGTGAAATCGGGACTAGCGGGAGGCAGGGTGAGCAGTTCTTC. It is translated as CATSEIGTSGRQGEQFF.

V usage is TRBV2 and J usage is TRBJ1-5; a possible D gene is TRBD1 (6 bases). Germline CDR1 and CDR2: SNHLY and FYNNEI. The CDR3 length is 15 residues. Between the trimmed V and J ends, which lost 1 base and 2 bases, there was a span of 9 bases. The CDR3 spells CASSEDRARNQPQHF. CDR3 sequence (DNA): TGTGCCAGCAGTGAAGACAGGGCTCGCAATCAGCCCCAGCATTTT. The whole variable domain, filled in from reference TRBV2 and TRBJ1-5, reads EPEVTQTPSHQVTQMGQEVILRCVPISNHLYFYWYRQILGQKVEFLVSFYNNEISEKSEIFDDQFSVERPDGSNFTLKIRSTKLEDSAMYFCASSEDRARNQPQHFGDGTRLSIL.

This clone occurred a few times. The chain links TRBV11-2 to TRBJ1-6; D is undetermined. The CDR3 is 19 amino acids. The V gene lost 1 base and the J gene lost 0 bases, with 16 bases spanning the gap. Germline V gene data show CDR1 as SGHAT and CDR2 as FQNNGV. The CDR3 nucleotides read TGTGCCAGCAGCTTAGTCGTCCGGGTACCGAGCTCCTATAATTCACCCCTCCACTTT. Its protein is CASSLVVRVPSSYNSPLHF.

CDR3 in amino acids: CASSIGTGVAYTEAFF. CDR3 coding DNA: TGTGCCAGTAGTATAGGGACAGGGGTGGCGTACACTGAAGCTTTCTTT. This chain links TRBV19 with TRBJ1-1; the match to TRBD1 covers 9 bases. The V gene end was trimmed by 1 base and the J gene end by 3 bases; junction bases not matched to a gene: 6. The germline V gene encodes CDR1 LNHDA and CDR2 SQIVND (reference sequence). This CDR3 region has 16 residues.

The chain carries TRBV28 and TRBJ2-3, with a weak D call TRBD2 (5 bases). V was trimmed by 11 bases and J by 1 base, leaving 16 bases between them. CDR1 is MDHEN and CDR2 is SYDVKM in the germline V gene. The CDR3 is 14 residues long. The CDR3 bases are TGTGCCGTTGAGGGTGGCAGCGGCACAGATACGCAGTATTTT. Protein: CAVEGGSGTDTQYF.

The chain has TRBV29-1 and TRBJ2-1; the match to TRBD2 covers 9 bases. This CDR3 spans 13 amino acids. CDR1 SQVTM and CDR2 ANQGSEA come from the germline V gene. After removal of 7 bases from V and 6 bases from J, the junction contained 7 bases not matched to a gene. CDR3 nucleotide sequence: TGCAGCGCCGGGACTAGCATAAGCAATGAGCAGTTCTTC. Protein product: CSAGTSISNEQFF.